This passage covers 19 T cell receptor beta chains from one sample sequenced in a study of T cell repertoires in cytomegalovirus infection. No antigens are known for them. One entry per CDR3 protein, called by TCRdb with MiXCR from the reads. The table includes about 500,000 distinct CDR3 sequences, 30% to 40% detected once. The starting material was cultured PBMCs, obtained from culture after CMV antigen stimulation. Receptors originate from a human donor in good health (CMV status not recorded). Some clones in this sample may be carry-over from other donors' samples.

The chain recombines TRBV20-1 with TRBJ1-1, with D perhaps matching TRBD1 (5 bases). In germline, CDR1 is DFQATT, CDR2 SNEGSKA (reference sequence). V was pared by 5 bases and J by 1 base, with 17 bases between. The CDR3 sequence is 15 residues long. For the CDR3, the DNA is TGCAGTGCTGTTCGGTGGGGGGTGACGAACACTGAAGCTTTCTTT. Translation gives CSAVRWGVTNTEAFF.

V usage is TRBV12-5 and J usage is TRBJ2-1, with 9 bases matching TRBD2. J lost 4 bases, V lost 0 bases, and 4 bases had no gene match. Per the germline V gene, CDR1 is LGHNT and CDR2 is FRNRAP. This CDR3 spans 16 amino acids. The CDR3 DNA reads TGTGCTAGTGGTTTGGTTTCTAGCGGGGCTTACAATGAGCAGTTCTTC. Amino acid sequence: CASGLVSSGAYNEQFF. The full variable domain, its missing parts supplied by reference TRBV12-5 and TRBJ2-1, is DARVTQTPRHKVTEMGQEVTMRCQPILGHNTVFWYRQTMMQGLELLAYFRNRAPLDDSGMPKDRFSAEMPDATLATLKIQPSEPRDSAVYFCASGLVSSGAYNEQFFGPGTRLTVL.

The chain employs TRBV24-1 and TRBJ1-1; TRBD1 might be the D (6 bases). Germline values: CDR1 KGHDR, CDR2 SFDVKD. Trimming removed 2 bases from V and 14 bases from J, with 14 bases in between. CDR3 length equals 12 residues. CDR3 in amino acids: CATSDSHRVWFF. The CDR3 region has the DNA TGTGCCACCAGTGATTCCCACAGGGTATGGTTCTTT.

The table lists this clonotype with a few counts. This chain uses TRBV7-3 with TRBJ2-5; D might be TRBD1 (5 bases). This CDR3 has 16 residues. The V and J ends lost 0 bases and 2 bases respectively, with 13 bases between them. The V gene's germline CDR1 is SGHTA and CDR2 FQGTGA. CDR3 loop: CASSLTGGAGQETQYF. The CDR3 region has the DNA TGTGCCAGCAGCTTAACCGGTGGCGCAGGGCAAGAGACCCAGTACTTC.

This clonotype has only a few counts. The J gene is TRBJ2-1, the V gene TRBV10-3, with D unresolved. The length of the CDR3 is 14 residues. CDR1 is ENHRY, CDR2 SYGVKD, per germline. The ends were cut back, 4 bases at V and 0 bases at J, with 7 bases in the middle. The chain's CDR3 is CAISVPGSYNEQFF. DNA for the CDR3: TGTGCCATCAGTGTGCCGGGCTCCTACAATGAGCAGTTCTTC.

The rearrangement links TRBV6-2 or TRBV6-3 to TRBJ2-4, with TRBD2 matching 10 bases. The length of the CDR3 is 16 residues. Per the germline V gene, CDR1 is MNHEY and CDR2 is SVGEGT. The trim removed 6 bases at V and 1 base at J, leaving 6 bases unmatched. CDR3 residues: CASSLKREGAKNIQYF. In nucleotides, the CDR3 is TGTGCCAGCAGCTTAAAGCGGGAGGGGGCCAAAAACATTCAGTACTTC.

This clonotype was found a few times. The chain employs TRBV11-2 and TRBJ1-2, with 8 bases fitting TRBD1. This CDR3 is built from 13 residues. With V trimmed by 5 bases and J by 7 bases, 6 bases remained unmatched. The germline CDR1 and CDR2 sequences are SGHAT and FQNNGV. The DNA of the CDR3 is TGTGCCAGCAGCCCTGACAGGGGAGGTGGCTACACCTTC. This codes for CASSPDRGGGYTF. Looking up the rest from reference TRBV11-2 and TRBJ1-2 gives the full variable domain: EAGVAQSPRYKIIEKRQSVAFWCNPISGHATLYWYQQILGQGPKLLIQFQNNGVVDDSQLPKDRFSAERLKGVDSTLKIQPAKLEDSAVYLCASSPDRGGGYTFGSGTRLTVV.

This rearrangement joins TRBV12-3 or TRBV12-4 to TRBJ2-2, with a possible D match to TRBD1 (6 bases). The CDR3 runs 14 residues. Trimming shortened V by 2 bases and J by 7 bases, and 11 bases separated the two germline ends. The CDR3 DNA reads as TGTGCCAGCAGTTTACGGACAGCTAGCGGGGAGCTGTTTTTT. Amino acids: CASSLRTASGELFF.

This clonotype was seen a handful of times. This chain connects TRBV15 to TRBJ1-2; D is perhaps TRBD1 (6 bases). This CDR3 is built from 15 residues. The germline V gene encodes CDR1 LNHNV and CDR2 YYDKDF (reference sequence). The V end was cut by 1 base, the J end by 7 bases, with 16 bases between. CDR3 nucleotide sequence: TGTGCCACCAGCAGAGGGGACACAGTCTTGGCTGGCTACACCTTC. Its protein product is CATSRGDTVLAGYTF.

In the case of this clonotype: A clone one base away is much larger, so this may be a read error. The V and J genes are TRBV7-8 and TRBJ1-1; D is unresolved. Germline CDR1 is SGHVS and CDR2 is FQNEAQ. V dropped 6 bases and J dropped 0 bases, with 8 bases sitting between them. The CDR3 covers 13 residues. The DNA for the CDR3 is TGTGCCAGCAGGCAGAGGCTGAACACTGAAGCTTTCTTT. Translation gives CASRQRLNTEAFF.

This chain links TRBV11-2 with TRBJ2-7, with D maybe TRBD2 (5 bases). Germline CDR1 is SGHAT and CDR2 is FQNNGV. The CDR3 is 13 amino acids. Trimming took 0 bases from V and 6 from J, leaving 9 bases between them. The CDR3: CASSLEGAGEQYF. The CDR3 DNA reads as TGTGCCAGCAGCTTAGAGGGTGCGGGCGAGCAGTACTTC.

This clonotype showed up many times. In nucleotides, the CDR3 is TGTGCCAGCAGCTTGGGGAGGGTCGGGGGGCTTGCCACATACGAGCAGTACTTC. This gives the protein CASSLGRVGGLATYEQYF. V usage is TRBV5-6 and J usage is TRBJ2-7; D may be TRBD2 (7 bases). Germline V lookup: CDR1 SGHDT, CDR2 YYEEEE. CDR3 length equals 18 residues. V dropped 0 bases and J dropped 4 bases, with 23 bases sitting between them.

In its sample, this clonotype was seen a few times. The rearrangement joins TRBV19 to TRBJ2-1; TRBD2 matches at 8 bases. The CDR3 extends over 16 amino acids. V dropped 6 bases and J dropped 8; count of bases not matched to a gene: 15. Germline V CDR1 and CDR2: LNHDA, SQIVND (reference sequence). CDR3 sequence reads: CASSVYQREKYDEQFF. CDR3 bases: TGTGCCAGTAGCGTGTACCAGCGGGAGAAATACGATGAGCAGTTCTTC.

The chain uses TRBV7-8 and TRBJ2-7, with unresolved D. The CDR3 spans 17 residues. Trimming removed 0 bases at V and 2 bases at J, with 17 bases between. The germline V gene has CDR1 SGHVS and CDR2 FQNEAQ. Here the CDR3 reads CASSLAKIGFLPYEQYF. In nucleotides, the CDR3 is TGTGCCAGCAGCTTAGCTAAAATCGGATTCCTACCCTACGAGCAGTACTTC.

This clonotype was seen a few times. The chain combines TRBV11-3 with TRBJ2-3; TRBD2 matches 9 bases. Germline-derived CDR1 and CDR2 are SGHNT and YENEEA. CDR3 length: 15 amino acids. J gave up 5 bases and V 2 bases, and 5 bases lay outside the gene matches. The CDR3 here is CASSLLAGMLDTQYF. CDR3 DNA sequence: TGTGCCAGCAGCTTACTAGCGGGAATGCTAGATACGCAGTATTTT.

The rearrangement uses TRBV5-1 and TRBJ2-5; 7 bases line up with TRBD1. The CDR3 is 16 residues long. Per the germline V gene, CDR1 is SGHRS and CDR2 is YFSETQ. J lost 1 base, V lost 0 bases, and 6 bases had no gene match. In nucleotides, the CDR3 is TGCGCCAGCAGCTTGGGGTCGACAGGGACCCAAGAGACCCAGTACTTC. This encodes CASSLGSTGTQETQYF.

This clonotype was counted many times. The J gene is TRBJ1-1, the V gene TRBV7-2, with D uncertain. V was cut by 5 bases and J by 1 base, with 11 bases left in between. CDR3 length equals 14 residues. Germline CDR1 SGHTA, CDR2 FQGNSA. The CDR3 bases are TGTGCCAGCAGCCCCGAGACTTCGAACACTGAAGCTTTCTTT. As protein: CASSPETSNTEAFF.

This clonotype was detected once. This chain connects TRBV6-6 to TRBJ2-7; D ambiguous. The CDR3 length is 14 residues. The V gene's germline CDR1 is MNHNY and CDR2 SVGAGI (reference sequence). V lost 6 bases to trimming and J lost 2 bases, with 14 bases between them. The CDR3 protein is CASRRTYETYEQYF. CDR3 nucleotides: TGTGCCAGCAGAAGGACGTACGAGACCTACGAGCAGTACTTC.

This rearrangement joins TRBV27 to TRBJ1-2, with no clear D. Germline loops: CDR1 MNHEY, CDR2 SMNVEV (reference sequence). V was trimmed by 4 bases and J by 2 bases, leaving 14 bases between them. The CDR3 contains 15 residues. The CDR3 DNA sequence: TGTGCCAGCAGTTCGCCCTTCGGACGGAACTATGGCTACACCTTC. Amino acid sequence: CASSSPFGRNYGYTF.